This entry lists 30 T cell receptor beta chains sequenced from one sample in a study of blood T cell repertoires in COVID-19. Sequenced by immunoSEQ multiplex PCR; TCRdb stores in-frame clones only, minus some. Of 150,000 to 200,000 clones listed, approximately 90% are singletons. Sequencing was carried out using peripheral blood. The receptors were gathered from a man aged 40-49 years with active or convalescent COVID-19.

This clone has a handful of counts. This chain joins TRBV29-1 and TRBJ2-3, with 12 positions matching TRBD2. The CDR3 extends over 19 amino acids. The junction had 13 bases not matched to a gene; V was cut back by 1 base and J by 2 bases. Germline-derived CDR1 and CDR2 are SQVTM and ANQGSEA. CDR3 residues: CSVEVLLAGGPDNTDTQYF. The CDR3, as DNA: TGCAGCGTTGAAGTGTTGCTAGCGGGGGGGCCAGATAACACAGATACGCAGTATTTT.

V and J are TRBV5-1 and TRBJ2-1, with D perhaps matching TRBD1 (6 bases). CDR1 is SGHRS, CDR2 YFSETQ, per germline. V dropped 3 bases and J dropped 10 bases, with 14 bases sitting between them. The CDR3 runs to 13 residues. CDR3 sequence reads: CASSSLTGLEQFF. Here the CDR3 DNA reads TGCGCCAGCAGCTCCCTCACAGGGCTCGAGCAGTTCTTC.

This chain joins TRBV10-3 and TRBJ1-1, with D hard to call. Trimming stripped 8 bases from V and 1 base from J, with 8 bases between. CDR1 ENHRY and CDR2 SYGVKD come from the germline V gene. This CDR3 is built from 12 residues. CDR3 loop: CAIGRENTEAFF. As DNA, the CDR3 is TGTGCCATCGGGAGAGAGAACACTGAAGCTTTCTTT.

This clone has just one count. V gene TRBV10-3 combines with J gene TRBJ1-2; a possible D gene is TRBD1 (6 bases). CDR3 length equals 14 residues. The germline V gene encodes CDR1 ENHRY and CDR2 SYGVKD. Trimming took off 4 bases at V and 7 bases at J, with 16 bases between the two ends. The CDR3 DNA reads TGTGCCATCAGTGGAAAGGGGGAATTGGGTGGCTACACCTTC. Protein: CAISGKGELGGYTF.

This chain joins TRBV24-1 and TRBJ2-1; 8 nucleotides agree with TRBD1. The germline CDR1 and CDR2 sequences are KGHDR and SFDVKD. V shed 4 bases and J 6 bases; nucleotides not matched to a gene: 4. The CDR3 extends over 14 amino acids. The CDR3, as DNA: TGTGCCACCAGTGACCCGGACAGGGCCAATGAGCAGTTCTTC. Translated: CATSDPDRANEQFF.

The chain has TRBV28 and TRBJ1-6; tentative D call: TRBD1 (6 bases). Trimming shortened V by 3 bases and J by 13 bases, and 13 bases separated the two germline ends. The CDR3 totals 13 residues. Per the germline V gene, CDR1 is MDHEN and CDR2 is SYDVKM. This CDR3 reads CASSFAGEGPLHF. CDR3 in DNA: TGTGCCAGCAGTTTTGCAGGGGAAGGTCCCCTCCACTTT. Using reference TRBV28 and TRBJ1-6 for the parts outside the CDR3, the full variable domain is DVKVTQSSRYLVKRTGEKVFLECVQDMDHENMFWYRQDPGLGLRLIYFSYDVKMKEKGDIPEGYSVSREKKERFSLILESASTNQTSMYLCASSFAGEGPLHFGNGTRLTVT.

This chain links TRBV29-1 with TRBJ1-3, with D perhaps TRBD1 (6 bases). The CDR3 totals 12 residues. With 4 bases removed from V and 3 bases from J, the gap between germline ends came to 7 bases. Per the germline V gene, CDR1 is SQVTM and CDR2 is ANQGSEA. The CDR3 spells CSVAGDGNTIYF. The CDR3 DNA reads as TGCAGCGTTGCAGGGGATGGAAACACCATATATTTT.

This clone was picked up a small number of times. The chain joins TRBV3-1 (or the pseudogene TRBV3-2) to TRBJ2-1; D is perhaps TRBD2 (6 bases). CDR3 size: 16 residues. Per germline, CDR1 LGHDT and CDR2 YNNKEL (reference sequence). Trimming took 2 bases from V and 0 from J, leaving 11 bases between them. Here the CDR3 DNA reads TGTGCCAGCAGCCAACCTAGCGCTAGCTCCTACAATGAGCAGTTCTTC. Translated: CASSQPSASSYNEQFF.

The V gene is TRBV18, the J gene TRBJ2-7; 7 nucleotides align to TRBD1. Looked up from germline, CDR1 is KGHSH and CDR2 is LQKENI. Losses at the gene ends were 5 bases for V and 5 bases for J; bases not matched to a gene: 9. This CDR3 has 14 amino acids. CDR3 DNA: TGTGCCAGCTCATCGCTGACAGGGATGGACGAGCAGTACTTC. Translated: CASSSLTGMDEQYF.

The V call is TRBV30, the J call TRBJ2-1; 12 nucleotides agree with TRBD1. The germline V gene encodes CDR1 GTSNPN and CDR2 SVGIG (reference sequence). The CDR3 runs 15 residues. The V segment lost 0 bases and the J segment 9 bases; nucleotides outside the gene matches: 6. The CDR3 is CAWSVQGQGAIEQFF. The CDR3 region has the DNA TGTGCCTGGAGTGTACAGGGACAGGGGGCGATTGAGCAGTTCTTC.

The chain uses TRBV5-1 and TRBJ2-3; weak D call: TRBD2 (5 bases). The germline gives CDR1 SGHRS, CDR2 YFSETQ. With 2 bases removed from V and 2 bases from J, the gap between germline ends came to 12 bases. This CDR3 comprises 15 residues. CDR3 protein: CASSLPGIYTDTQYF. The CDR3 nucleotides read TGCGCCAGCAGCTTACCCGGGATCTACACAGATACGCAGTATTTT.

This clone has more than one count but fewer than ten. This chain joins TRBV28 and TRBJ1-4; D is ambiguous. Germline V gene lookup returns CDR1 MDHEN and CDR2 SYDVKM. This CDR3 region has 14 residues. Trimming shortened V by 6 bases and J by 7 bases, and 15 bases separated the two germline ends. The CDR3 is CASSPPGESEKLFF. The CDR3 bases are TGTGCCAGCAGCCCACCCGGGGAGTCTGAAAAACTGTTTTTT.

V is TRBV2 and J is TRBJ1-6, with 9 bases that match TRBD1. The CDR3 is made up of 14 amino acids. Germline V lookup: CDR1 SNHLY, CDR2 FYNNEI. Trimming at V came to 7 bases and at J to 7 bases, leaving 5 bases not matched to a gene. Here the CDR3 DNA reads TGTGCCAGCATGACAGGACAGGGGAATTCACCCCTCCACTTT. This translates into CASMTGQGNSPLHF.

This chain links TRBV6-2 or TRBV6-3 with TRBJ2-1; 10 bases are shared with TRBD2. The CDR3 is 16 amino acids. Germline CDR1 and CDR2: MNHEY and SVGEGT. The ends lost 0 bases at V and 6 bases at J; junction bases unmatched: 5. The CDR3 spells CASSYSGGTSVNEQFF. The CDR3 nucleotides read TGTGCCAGCAGTTACTCTGGGGGGACTAGCGTCAATGAGCAGTTCTTC.

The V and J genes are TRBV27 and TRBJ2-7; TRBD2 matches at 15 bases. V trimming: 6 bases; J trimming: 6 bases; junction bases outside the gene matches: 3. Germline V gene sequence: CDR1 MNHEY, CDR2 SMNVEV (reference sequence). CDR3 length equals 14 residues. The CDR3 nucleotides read TGTGCCAGCAGAGGACTAGCGGGGGGGCGCGAGCAGTACTTC. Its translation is CASRGLAGGREQYF.

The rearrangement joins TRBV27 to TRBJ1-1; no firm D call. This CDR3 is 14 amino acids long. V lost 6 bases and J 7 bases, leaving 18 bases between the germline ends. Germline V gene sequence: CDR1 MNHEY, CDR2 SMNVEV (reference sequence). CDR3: CASRKTAGMREAFF. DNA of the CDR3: TGTGCCAGCAGAAAAACGGCGGGAATGCGTGAAGCTTTCTTT.

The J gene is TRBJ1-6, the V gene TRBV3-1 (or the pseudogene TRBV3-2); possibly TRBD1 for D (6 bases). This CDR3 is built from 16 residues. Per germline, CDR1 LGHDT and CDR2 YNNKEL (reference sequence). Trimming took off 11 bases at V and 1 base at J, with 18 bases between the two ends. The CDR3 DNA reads TGTGCCGCTGGGGGCTTCAGTTTTTCCTATAATTCACCCCTCCACTTT. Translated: CAAGGFSFSYNSPLHF.

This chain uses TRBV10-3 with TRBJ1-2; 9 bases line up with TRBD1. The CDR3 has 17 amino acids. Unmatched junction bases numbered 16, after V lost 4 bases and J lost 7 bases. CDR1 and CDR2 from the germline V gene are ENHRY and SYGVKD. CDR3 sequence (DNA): TGTGCCATCAGTGCGACGAGCGACATTGGACAGGGGTTTGGCTACACCTTC. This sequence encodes CAISATSDIGQGFGYTF.

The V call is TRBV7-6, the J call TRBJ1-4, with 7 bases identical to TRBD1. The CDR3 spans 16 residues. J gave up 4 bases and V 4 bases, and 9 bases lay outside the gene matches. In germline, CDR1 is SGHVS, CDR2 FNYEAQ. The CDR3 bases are TGTGCCAGCAGCTCCCGACAGGGCTTGAATAATGAAAAACTGTTTTTT. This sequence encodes CASSSRQGLNNEKLFF.

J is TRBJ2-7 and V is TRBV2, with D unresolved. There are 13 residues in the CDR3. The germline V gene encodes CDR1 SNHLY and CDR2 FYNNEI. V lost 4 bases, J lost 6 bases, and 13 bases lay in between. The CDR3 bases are TGTGCCAGCAGTGTACAGTCCGTAACCGAGCAGTACTTC. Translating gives CASSVQSVTEQYF. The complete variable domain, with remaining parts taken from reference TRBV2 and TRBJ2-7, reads EPEVTQTPSHQVTQMGQEVILRCVPISNHLYFYWYRQILGQKVEFLVSFYNNEISEKSEIFDDQFSVERPDGSNFTLKIRSTKLEDSAMYFCASSVQSVTEQYFGPGTRLTVT.

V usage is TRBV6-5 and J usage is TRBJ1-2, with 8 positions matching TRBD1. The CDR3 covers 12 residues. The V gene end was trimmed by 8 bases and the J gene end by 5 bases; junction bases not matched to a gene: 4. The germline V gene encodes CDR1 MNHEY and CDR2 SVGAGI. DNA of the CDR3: TGTGCCAGCTCGGACAGGGTATATGGCTACACCTTC. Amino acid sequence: CASSDRVYGYTF.

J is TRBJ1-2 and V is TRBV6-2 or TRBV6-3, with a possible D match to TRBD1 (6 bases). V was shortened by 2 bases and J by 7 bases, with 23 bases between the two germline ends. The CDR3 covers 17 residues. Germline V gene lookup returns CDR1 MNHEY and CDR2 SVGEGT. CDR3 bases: TGTGCCAGCAGTTACCCGACGGGGCGGCAGGGGATCGGTGGCTACACCTTC. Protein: CASSYPTGRQGIGGYTF.

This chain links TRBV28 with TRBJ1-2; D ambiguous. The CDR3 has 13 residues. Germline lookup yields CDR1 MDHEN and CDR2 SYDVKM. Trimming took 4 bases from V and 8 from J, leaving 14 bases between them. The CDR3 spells CASSSPPGVGYTF. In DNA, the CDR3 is TGTGCCAGCAGTTCACCCCCAGGCGTCGGCTACACCTTC.

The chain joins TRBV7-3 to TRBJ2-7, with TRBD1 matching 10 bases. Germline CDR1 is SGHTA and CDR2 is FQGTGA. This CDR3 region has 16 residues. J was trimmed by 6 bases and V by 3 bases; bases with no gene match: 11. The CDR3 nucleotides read TGTGCCAGCAGCTTGACTGGAGGGACAGGGGCTCGCGAGCAGTACTTC. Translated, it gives CASSLTGGTGAREQYF.

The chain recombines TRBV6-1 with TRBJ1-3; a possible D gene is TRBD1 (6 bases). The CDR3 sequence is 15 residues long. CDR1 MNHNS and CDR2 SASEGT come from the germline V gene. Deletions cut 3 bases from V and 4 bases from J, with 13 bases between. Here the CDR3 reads CASSDQQGSGNTIYF. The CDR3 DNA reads TGTGCCAGCAGTGACCAACAGGGATCAGGAAACACCATATATTTT.

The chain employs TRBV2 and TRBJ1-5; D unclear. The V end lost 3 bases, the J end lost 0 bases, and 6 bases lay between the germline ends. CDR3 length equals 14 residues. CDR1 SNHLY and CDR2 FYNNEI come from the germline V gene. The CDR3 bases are TGTGCCAGCAGTGACCCGGTTAGCAATCAGCCCCAGCATTTT. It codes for CASSDPVSNQPQHF.

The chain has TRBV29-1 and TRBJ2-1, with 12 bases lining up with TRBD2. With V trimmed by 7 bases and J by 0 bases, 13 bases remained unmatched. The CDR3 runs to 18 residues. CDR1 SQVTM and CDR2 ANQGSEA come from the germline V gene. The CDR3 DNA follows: TGCAGCGGAAGTCCCGGGACTAGCGGGCCTAGCTCCTACAATGAGCAGTTCTTC. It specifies CSGSPGTSGPSSYNEQFF.

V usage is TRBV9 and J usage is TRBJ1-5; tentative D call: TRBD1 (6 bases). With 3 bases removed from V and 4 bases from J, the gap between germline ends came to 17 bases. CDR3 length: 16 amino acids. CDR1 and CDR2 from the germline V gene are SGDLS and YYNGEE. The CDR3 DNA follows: TGTGCCAGCAGCGCTGGAGACCCCAGGGGAAATCAGCCCCAGCATTTT. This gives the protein CASSAGDPRGNQPQHF.

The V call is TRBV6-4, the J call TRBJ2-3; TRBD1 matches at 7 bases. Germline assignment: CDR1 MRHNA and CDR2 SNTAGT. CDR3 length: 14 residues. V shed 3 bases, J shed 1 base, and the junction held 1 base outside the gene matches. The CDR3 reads CASSEDRGTDTQYF. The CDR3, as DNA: TGTGCCAGCAGTGAAGACAGGGGCACAGATACGCAGTATTTT.

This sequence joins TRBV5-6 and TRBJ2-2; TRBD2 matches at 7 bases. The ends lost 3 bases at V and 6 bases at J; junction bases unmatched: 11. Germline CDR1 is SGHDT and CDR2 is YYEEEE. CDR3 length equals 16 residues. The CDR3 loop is CASSSERESYPGELFF. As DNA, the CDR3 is TGTGCCAGCAGCTCCGAGCGGGAAAGTTATCCCGGGGAGCTGTTTTTT.